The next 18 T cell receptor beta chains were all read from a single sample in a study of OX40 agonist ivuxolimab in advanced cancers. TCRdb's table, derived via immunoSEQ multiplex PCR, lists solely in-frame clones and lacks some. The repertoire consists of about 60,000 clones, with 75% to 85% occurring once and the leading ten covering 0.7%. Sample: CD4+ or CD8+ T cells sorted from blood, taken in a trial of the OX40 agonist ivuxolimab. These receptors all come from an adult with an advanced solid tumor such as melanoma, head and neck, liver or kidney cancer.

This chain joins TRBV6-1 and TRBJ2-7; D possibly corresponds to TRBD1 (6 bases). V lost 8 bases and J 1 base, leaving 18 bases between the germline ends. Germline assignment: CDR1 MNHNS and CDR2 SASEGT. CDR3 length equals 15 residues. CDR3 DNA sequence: TGTGCCAGCGGATGGACAGCCACAGAGTCCTACGAGCAGTACTTC. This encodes CASGWTATESYEQYF.

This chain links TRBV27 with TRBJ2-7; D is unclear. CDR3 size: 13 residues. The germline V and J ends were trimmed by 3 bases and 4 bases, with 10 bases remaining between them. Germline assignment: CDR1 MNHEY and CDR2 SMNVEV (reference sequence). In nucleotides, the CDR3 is TGTGCCAGCAGTTTTGAGTATTCGTACGAGCAGTACTTC. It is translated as CASSFEYSYEQYF.

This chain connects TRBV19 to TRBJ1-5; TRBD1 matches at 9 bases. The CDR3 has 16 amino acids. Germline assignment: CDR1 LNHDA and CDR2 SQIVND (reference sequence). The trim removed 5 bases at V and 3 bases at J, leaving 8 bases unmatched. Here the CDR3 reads CASSARQGGVNQPQHF. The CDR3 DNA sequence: TGTGCCAGTAGTGCCCGACAGGGGGGTGTCAATCAGCCCCAGCATTTT.

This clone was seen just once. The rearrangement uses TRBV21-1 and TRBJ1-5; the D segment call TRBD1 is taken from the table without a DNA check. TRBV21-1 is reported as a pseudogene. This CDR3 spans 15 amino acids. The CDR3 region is CAQHHGQGSNQPQHF. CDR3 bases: TGTGCCCAACACCATGGACAGGGGAGCAATCAGCCCCAGCATTTT.

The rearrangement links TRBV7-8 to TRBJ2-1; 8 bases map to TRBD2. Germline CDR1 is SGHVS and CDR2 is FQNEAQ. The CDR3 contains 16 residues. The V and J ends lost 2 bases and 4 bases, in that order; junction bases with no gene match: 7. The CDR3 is CASSLIRGGSYNEQFF. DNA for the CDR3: TGTGCCAGCAGCTTAATTCGCGGGGGGTCTTACAATGAGCAGTTCTTC.

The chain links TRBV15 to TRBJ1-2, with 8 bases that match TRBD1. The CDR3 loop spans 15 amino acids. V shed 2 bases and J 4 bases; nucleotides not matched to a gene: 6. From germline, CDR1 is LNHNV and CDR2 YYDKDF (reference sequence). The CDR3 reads CATSRRSGQGYGYTF. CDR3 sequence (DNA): TGTGCCACCAGCAGACGTAGCGGACAGGGCTATGGCTACACCTTC. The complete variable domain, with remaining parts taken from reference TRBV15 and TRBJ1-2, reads DAMVIQNPRYQVTQFGKPVTLSCSQTLNHNVMYWYQQKSSQAPKLLFHYYDKDFNNEADTPDNFQSRRPNTSFCFLDIRSPGLGDTAMYLCATSRRSGQGYGYTFGSGTRLTVV.

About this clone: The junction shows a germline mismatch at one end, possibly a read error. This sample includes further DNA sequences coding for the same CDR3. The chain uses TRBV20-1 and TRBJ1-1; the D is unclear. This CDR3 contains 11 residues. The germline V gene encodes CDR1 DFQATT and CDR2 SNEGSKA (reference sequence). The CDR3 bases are TGCAGTGCTAGAGAGAACACTGAGGCTTTCTTT. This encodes CSARENTEAFF.

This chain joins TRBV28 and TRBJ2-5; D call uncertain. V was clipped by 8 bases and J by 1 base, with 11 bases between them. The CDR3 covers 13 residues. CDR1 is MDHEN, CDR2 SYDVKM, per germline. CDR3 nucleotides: TGTGCCAGCGGAGTAGTGGCCCAAGAGACCCAGTACTTC. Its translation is CASGVVAQETQYF.

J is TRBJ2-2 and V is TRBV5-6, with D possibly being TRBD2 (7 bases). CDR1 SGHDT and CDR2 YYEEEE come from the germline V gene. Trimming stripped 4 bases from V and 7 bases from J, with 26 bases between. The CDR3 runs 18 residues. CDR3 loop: CASSDGTQGIAGYGELFF. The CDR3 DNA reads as TGTGCCAGCAGCGACGGGACACAGGGAATAGCGGGCTACGGGGAGCTGTTTTTT.

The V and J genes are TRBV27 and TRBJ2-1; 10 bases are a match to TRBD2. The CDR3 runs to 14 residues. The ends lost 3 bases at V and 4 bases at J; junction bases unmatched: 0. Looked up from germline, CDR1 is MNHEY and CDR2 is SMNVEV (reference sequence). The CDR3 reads CASSFSGRYNEQFF. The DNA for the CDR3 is TGTGCCAGCAGTTTTAGCGGGAGGTACAATGAGCAGTTCTTC.

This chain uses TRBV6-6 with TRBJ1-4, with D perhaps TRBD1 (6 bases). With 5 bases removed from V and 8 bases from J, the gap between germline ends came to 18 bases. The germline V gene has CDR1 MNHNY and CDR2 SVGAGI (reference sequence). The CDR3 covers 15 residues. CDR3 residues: CASSQGQGSNEKLFF. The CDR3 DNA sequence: TGTGCCAGCAGTCAGGGGCAGGGCAGTAACGAAAAACTGTTTTTT.

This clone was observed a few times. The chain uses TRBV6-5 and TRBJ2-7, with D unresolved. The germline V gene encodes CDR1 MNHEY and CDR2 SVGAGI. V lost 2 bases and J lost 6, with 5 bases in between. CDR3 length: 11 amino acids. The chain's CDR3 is CASSYLGEQYF. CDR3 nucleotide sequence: TGTGCCAGCAGTTACCTAGGCGAGCAGTACTTC.

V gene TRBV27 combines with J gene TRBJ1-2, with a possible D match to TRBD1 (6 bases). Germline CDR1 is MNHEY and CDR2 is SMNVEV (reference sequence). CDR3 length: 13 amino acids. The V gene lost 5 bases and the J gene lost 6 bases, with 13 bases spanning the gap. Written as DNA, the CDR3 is TGTGCCAGCAGTCGAAGAAACAGGGATGGCTACACCTTC. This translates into CASSRRNRDGYTF.

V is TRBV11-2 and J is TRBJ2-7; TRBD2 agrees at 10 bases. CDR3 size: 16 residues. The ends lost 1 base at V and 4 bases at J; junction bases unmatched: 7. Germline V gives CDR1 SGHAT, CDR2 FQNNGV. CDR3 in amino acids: CASSLGGASGRYEQYF. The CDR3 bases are TGTGCCAGCAGCTTAGGGGGGGCTAGCGGGAGATACGAGCAGTACTTC.

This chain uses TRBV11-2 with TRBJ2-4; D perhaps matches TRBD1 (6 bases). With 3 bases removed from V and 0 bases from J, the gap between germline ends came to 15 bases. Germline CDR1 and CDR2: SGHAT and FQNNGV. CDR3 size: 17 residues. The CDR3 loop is CASSFDDRRLAKNIQYF. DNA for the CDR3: TGTGCCAGCAGCTTTGACGACAGGCGGTTAGCCAAAAACATTCAGTACTTC. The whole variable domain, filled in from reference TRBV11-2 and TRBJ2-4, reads EAGVAQSPRYKIIEKRQSVAFWCNPISGHATLYWYQQILGQGPKLLIQFQNNGVVDDSQLPKDRFSAERLKGVDSTLKIQPAKLEDSAVYLCASSFDDRRLAKNIQYFGAGTRLSVL.

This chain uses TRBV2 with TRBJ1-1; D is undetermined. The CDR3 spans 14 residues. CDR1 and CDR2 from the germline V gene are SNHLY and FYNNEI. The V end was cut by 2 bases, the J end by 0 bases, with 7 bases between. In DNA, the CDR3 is TGTGCCAGCAGTGAAATGGGAGTGAACACTGAAGCTTTCTTT. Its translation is CASSEMGVNTEAFF.

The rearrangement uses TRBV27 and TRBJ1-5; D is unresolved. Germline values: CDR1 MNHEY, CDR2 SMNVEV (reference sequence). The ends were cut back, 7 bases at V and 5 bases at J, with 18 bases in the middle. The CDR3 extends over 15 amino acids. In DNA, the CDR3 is TGTGCCAGCACCCCGAGGGCTCTCCCCCATCAGCCCCAGCATTTT. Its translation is CASTPRALPHQPQHF.

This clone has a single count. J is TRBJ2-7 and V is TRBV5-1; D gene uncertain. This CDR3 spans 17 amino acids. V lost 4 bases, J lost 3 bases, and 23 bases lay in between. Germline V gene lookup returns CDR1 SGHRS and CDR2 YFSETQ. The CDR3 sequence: CASSTRLTDPSYYEQYF. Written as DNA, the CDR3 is TGCGCCAGCAGCACACGCTTGACGGACCCCTCATACTACGAGCAGTACTTC.